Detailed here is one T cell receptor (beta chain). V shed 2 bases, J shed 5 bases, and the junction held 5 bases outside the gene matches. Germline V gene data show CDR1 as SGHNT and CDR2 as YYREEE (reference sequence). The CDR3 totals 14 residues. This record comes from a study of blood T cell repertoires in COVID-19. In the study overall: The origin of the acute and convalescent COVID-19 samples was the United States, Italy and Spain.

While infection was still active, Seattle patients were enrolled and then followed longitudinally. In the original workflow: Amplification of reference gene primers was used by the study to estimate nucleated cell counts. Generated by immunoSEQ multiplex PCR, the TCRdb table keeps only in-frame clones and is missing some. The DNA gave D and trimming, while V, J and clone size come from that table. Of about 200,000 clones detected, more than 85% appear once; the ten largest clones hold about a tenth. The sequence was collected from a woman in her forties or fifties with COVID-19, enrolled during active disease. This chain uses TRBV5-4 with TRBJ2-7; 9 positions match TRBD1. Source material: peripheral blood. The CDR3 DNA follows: TGTGCCAGCAGCTTAGGGACAGGGTTTAACGAGCAGTACGTC. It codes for CASSLGTGFNEQYV.